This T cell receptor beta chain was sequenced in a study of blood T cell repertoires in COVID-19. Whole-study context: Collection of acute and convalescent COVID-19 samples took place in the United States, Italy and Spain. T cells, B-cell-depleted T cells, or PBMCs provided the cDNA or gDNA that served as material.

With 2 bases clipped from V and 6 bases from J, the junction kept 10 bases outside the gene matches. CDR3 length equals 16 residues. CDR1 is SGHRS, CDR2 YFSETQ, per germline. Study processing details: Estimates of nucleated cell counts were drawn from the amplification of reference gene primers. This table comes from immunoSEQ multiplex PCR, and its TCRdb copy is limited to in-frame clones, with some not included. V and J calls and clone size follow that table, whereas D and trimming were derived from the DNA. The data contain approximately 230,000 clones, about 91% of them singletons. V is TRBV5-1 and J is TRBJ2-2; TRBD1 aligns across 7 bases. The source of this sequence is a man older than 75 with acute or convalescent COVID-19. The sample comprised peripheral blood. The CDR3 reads CASSFTSGGGSGELFF. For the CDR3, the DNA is TGCGCCAGCAGCTTTACTTCAGGGGGTGGCTCCGGGGAGCTGTTTTTT.